This T cell receptor (beta chain) was documented in a study of T cells in Graves' hyperthyroidism and ophthalmopathy. Regarding the study as a whole: Ophthalmopathy was distinguished from stable hyperthyroidism by 13 V-J signatures.

Template material for amplifying TCR beta CDR3 regions consisted of RNA transcripts. The study used the HTBI primer set for a first-round RT-PCR of the TCR CDR3. From the multiplex PCR reads, TCRdb called clonotypes with MiXCR, one entry per CDR3 protein. Seen here are 500,000 or so distinct CDR3 sequences, 15% to 20% observed once, and the top ten hold 15% to 20%. The germline gives CDR1 MDHEN, CDR2 SYDVKM. The CDR3 spans 14 residues. V dropped 1 base and J dropped 3 bases, with 7 bases sitting between them. This clonotype was recorded at least ten times. Its antigen is as yet unknown. This chain links TRBV28 with TRBJ2-4; D not resolved. This receptor was obtained from a woman in her late teens or twenties with Graves' ophthalmopathy. The sequencing input was blood. This CDR3 is CASSLSVSKNIQYF. The CDR3 nucleotides read TGTGCCAGCAGTTTATCGGTGAGCAAAAACATTCAGTACTTC. The whole variable domain, remainder taken from reference TRBV28 and TRBJ2-4, is DVKVTQSSRYLVKRTGEKVFLECVQDMDHENMFWYRQDPGLGLRLIYFSYDVKMKEKGDIPEGYSVSREKKERFSLILESASTNQTSMYLCASSLSVSKNIQYFGAGTRLSVL.